The 4 T cell receptor beta chains below were found in one sample sequenced in a study of blood T cells in healthy people across ages. A second about 7 to 12 cycle PCR used barcoded and J-beta primers. TCRdb reprocessed the 5' RACE reads with MiXCR, giving one entry per CDR3 protein. The sample records 790,000 or so distinct CDR3 sequences, 56% being singletons. Material for sequencing was blood. All receptors come from a man aged 35-49 years in good health.

For the CDR3, the DNA is TGTGCCAGCAGTTTAGTGATGACAGGGGGCCGGAATCAGCCCCAGCATTTT. It is translated as CASSLVMTGGRNQPQHF. The chain joins TRBV12-3 or TRBV12-4 to TRBJ1-5; TRBD1 aligns across 10 bases. V gave up 1 base and J gave up 4 bases; unmatched junction bases: 7. This CDR3 contains 17 residues.

This rearrangement joins TRBV29-1 to TRBJ2-5; D may be TRBD2 (5 bases). V was shortened by 6 bases and J by 5 bases, with 13 bases between the two germline ends. CDR3 length equals 12 residues. CDR1 is SQVTM, CDR2 ANQGSEA, per germline. This chain's CDR3 is CSVGVGNETQYF. DNA for the CDR3: TGCAGCGTGGGAGTGGGCAACGAGACCCAGTACTTC. Complete variable domain (other parts from reference TRBV29-1 and TRBJ2-5): SAVISQKPSRDICQRGTSLTIQCQVDSQVTMMFWYRQQPGQSLTLIATANQGSEATYESGFVIDKFPISRPNLTFSTLTVSNMSPEDSSIYLCSVGVGNETQYFGPGTRLLVL.

This chain uses TRBV20-1 with TRBJ2-5; no firm D call. The closer fit of TRBJ2-4 to the DNA end suggests the J call may be wrong. The CDR3 extends over 15 amino acids. Germline values: CDR1 DFQATT, CDR2 SNEGSKA (reference sequence). This CDR3 reads CSARVPSQGKNIQYF. CDR3 in DNA: TGCAGTGCTAGGGTACCCAGCCAAGGAAAAAACATTCAGTACTTC.

V usage is TRBV3-1 and J usage is TRBJ2-1, with TRBD1 matching 7 bases. The trim removed 1 base at V and 4 bases at J, leaving 4 bases unmatched. CDR3 length equals 15 residues. Germline V gene lookup returns CDR1 LGHDT and CDR2 YNNKEL (reference sequence). The CDR3 region is CASSQVRTGYNEQFF. The CDR3 DNA sequence: TGTGCCAGCAGCCAAGTTAGGACAGGATACAATGAGCAGTTCTTC.